This TCR beta chain was identified in a study of B cell selection in AIRE deficiency. Sorting defined conventional CD4 T cells as CD4+CD127+. Sequencing used immunoSEQ multiplex PCR; TCRdb keeps in-frame clones, though not all of them. The table has about 23,000 clones, 95% to 98% seen once; the top ten hold 0.15% to 0.2%. The CDR3 loop spans 16 amino acids. V was clipped by 3 bases and J by 2 bases, with 16 bases between them. Per germline, CDR1 LNHNV and CDR2 YYDKDF (reference sequence). A word on this clone: Its antigen is not identified.

Overall study results and limits: Of fewer than 4,500 shared Treg TCRbeta sequences, roughly 32% were healthy-donor-only and 9.3% patient-only.

The receptor was isolated from a human donor with AIRE deficiency. This chain links TRBV15 with TRBJ2-5, with D possibly called TRBD1 or TRBD2 (5 bases each). Sequencing input: conventional CD4+ T cells sorted from PBMCs. The CDR3 reads CATSRRGTAQQETQYF. Written as DNA, the CDR3 is TGTGCCACCAGCAGGCGAGGGACCGCCCAGCAAGAGACCCAGTACTTC. The full variable domain, its missing parts supplied by reference TRBV15 and TRBJ2-5, is DAMVIQNPRYQVTQFGKPVTLSCSQTLNHNVMYWYQQKSSQAPKLLFHYYDKDFNNEADTPDNFQSRRPNTSFCFLDIRSPGLGDTAMYLCATSRRGTAQQETQYFGPGTRLLVL.